This T cell receptor (beta chain) was sequenced for a study of CD8 T cells in Susac syndrome (dated by TCRdb to between 2018 and 2021). Describing the broader study: The study used repertoire sequencing to test whether antigen drove CD8+ T cell activation and differentiation in Susac syndrome. The study compared CD8+ T cell repertoire clonality among about a dozen healthy donors, roughly 14 Susac syndrome patients and approximately 16 multiple sclerosis patients.

Broad study findings and their caveats: The number of individuals in the TCR sequencing and HLA analysis was acknowledged as relatively small.

High-throughput TCR beta sequencing profiled peripheral blood CD8+ and CD4+ T cells from healthy donors, Susac syndrome patients and multiple sclerosis patients. Treatment-naive patients with stable or active relapsing-remitting disease fulfilling revised McDonald criteria were used as multiple sclerosis controls. Bulk CD8+ and CD4+ T cells were purified by magnetic negative isolation, whereas CD8+ TEMRA cells were enriched by FACS. Blood was collected in EDTA tubes and processed within 24 hours, with PBMCs isolated through density gradient centrifugation. PBMCs intended for TCR sequencing were cryopreserved in liquid nitrogen and were subsequently thawed in a 37 degrees C water bath. Purity of sorted or isolated CD4+, CD8+ and CD8+ TEMRA cells was at least 90%. RNA was extracted with the RNeasy kit and 0.5 to 1 ug was reverse transcribed using random hexamers. TCR beta CDR3 regions were amplified with the immunoSEQ multiplex PCR assay covering 54 Vbeta and 13 Jbeta segments. PCR amplification bias was corrected using a synthetic template baseline for primer optimization and computational correction. On the study's bioinformatics: Reads were annotated to V, D and J genes according to IMGT and were analyzed with immunoSEQ Analyzer, with only productive sequences retained. Clonality was calculated as one minus the Shannon entropy normalized by log2 of the number of productive unique sequences. For each patient and control, public and private clones were evaluated within the 100 most prevalent clones. Clones were defined as Susac-specific if absent from the healthy and MS cohorts, from some 1,000 published viral clones and from other ImmuneACCESS disease sequences. In-frame beta chains were kept once TCRdb had trimmed the public reads at Q25 with fastp and called clones with MiXCR. Identical CDR3 protein sequences are pooled into one entry, listed with their most common genes and DNA. The V and J calls here are based on TCRdb, not the publication. The sample table lists fewer than 200,000 distinct CDR3 sequences, approximately 95% of them with a count of one. Of the sample, about 0.15% falls within the top ten clones.

As to this clonotype: There is no known antigen for this receptor. Per-base quality was not reported, and no clone a single base away is much larger than it.

This receptor was taken from a human donor with multiple sclerosis. Sequenced: CD8+ T cells from PBMCs.

The CDR3 in this case is CASSLEREHDEQYF. At the DNA level, the sequence is TGCGCCAGCAGCTTGGAGCGGGAGCATGACGAGCAGTACTTC. The chain is made from TRBV5-1 and TRBJ2-7; TRBD2 agrees with 8 junctional bases. Looking up the germline V gene yields CDR1 SGHRS and CDR2 YFSETQ. V loses 0 bases at its end and J loses 5 bases; junction bases beyond the gene matches: 4. Inclusive of the bounding cysteine and phenylalanine, the CDR3 is 14 residues long. Kept here is only the CDR3 DNA, which spans 42 bases and is read in frame from base 1.